Below, 27 T cell receptor delta chains from the same sample are listed, as sequenced in a study of γδ T cells in repeated Plasmodium falciparum infection (dated by TCRdb to 2020 to 2022). The method was multiplex PCR. TCRdb shows the sequencer as Illumina MiSeq. With CATT, TCRdb called clones again from the public reads; duplicate DNA rows were later joined. In this sample the table shows over 90,000 delta-chain clones, 0.75% to 1% of which occur a single time. Just under 10% of the sample belongs to the ten largest clones. For bulk TCR repertoire analysis, Vgamma9/Vdelta2+ and Vdelta2-negative gammadelta T cell populations were isolated by flow sorting from peripheral blood mononuclear cells. The sequenced sample consisted of gamma-delta T cells from blood. These receptors were taken from a pool of human donors (malaria-infected and uninfected, not separated).

This clone was seen repeatedly, ten times or more. The TCRdb record carries a much larger clone's protein, which differs from this DNA's translation at residue 12; a read error is the likely cause, and the protein listed here is the DNA translation. The chain combines TRDV2 with TRDJ1; 13 bases are shared with TRDD3. TCRdb supplies no J gene; here it was assigned by aligning the nucleotide sequence to germline. After removal of 1 base from V and 1 base from J, the junction contained 8 bases not matched to a gene. The length of the CDR3 is 18 residues. CDR1 GEAIGNYY and CDR2 EKD come from the germline V gene. CDR3 nucleotides: TGTGCCTGTGACACAGTACTGGGGGATACGTCCGCCACCGATAAACTCATCTTT. This codes for CACDTVLGDTSATDKLIF.

This clone was recorded a few times. The protein recorded in TCRdb matches a much larger clone and deviates from this DNA's translation at residue 10, suggesting a read error; the protein here is obtained by translating the DNA. The chain carries TRDV2 and TRDJ2; 7 bases map to TRDD3. TCRdb gives no J gene; it was assigned here by matching the DNA to germline. CDR1 and CDR2 from the germline V gene are GEAIGNYY and EKD. J lost 0 bases, V lost 0 bases, and 12 bases had no gene match. The length of the CDR3 is 19 residues. The CDR3 nucleotides are TGTGCCTGTGACACCCTGGGGGGGGACTCACCAGCTTTGACAGCACAACTCTTCTTT. Protein: CACDTLGGDSPALTAQLFF.

Worth noting for this clone: TCRdb lists the protein of a much larger clone for this DNA, which differs at residue 4, so this is likely a read error; the protein given here is translated from the DNA itself. The CDR3 sequence is CACGTVGGYSVGITDKLIF. The CDR3 DNA is TGTGCCTGTGGCACCGTTGGGGGATATAGTGTGGGCATAACCGATAAACTCATCTTT. The chain is built from TRDV2 and TRDJ1, with 9 nucleotides matching TRDD3. The J gene, left out of TCRdb, was set here by checking the DNA against germline. CDR3 length: 19 amino acids. Germline V lookup: CDR1 GEAIGNYY, CDR2 EKD.

This clone came up a few times. This DNA's translation and the protein TCRdb lists, from a much larger clone, do not match at residue 8, likely due to a read error; the protein shown is translated from the DNA. J is TRDJ1 and V is TRDV1; possibly TRDD3 for D (6 bases). The CDR3 runs 19 residues. Trimming removed 0 bases at V and 0 bases at J, with 20 bases between. Germline V gene data show CDR1 as TSWWSYY and CDR2 as QGS. The CDR3 DNA is TGTGCTCTTGGGGAACTCTGGGAGATACGCCATCGACACACCGATAAACTCATCTTT. Protein product: CALGELWEIRHRHTDKLIF.

This clone was seen repeatedly, ten times or more. TCRdb lists the protein of a much larger clone for this DNA, which differs at residue 9, so this is likely a read error; the protein given here is translated from the DNA itself. The gene calls are TRDV2 and TRDJ1; 7 bases map to TRDD3. TCRdb is silent on the J gene; assignment here came from matching the DNA to germline. Germline loops: CDR1 GEAIGNYY, CDR2 EKD. With 0 bases clipped from V and 0 bases from J, the junction kept 18 bases outside the gene matches. This CDR3 is 20 amino acids long. Here the CDR3 DNA reads TGTGCCTGTGACACCAATTTTCCGGAGGATACGACTCCGTACACCGATAAACTCATCTTT. It is translated as CACDTNFPEDTTPYTDKLIF.

Comments on this clone: The TCRdb protein comes from a much larger clone and disagrees with this DNA's translation at residue 12, likely due to a read error; the protein given here is derived from the DNA. The gene calls are TRDV2 and TRDJ1, with TRDD3 identical over 13 bases. The J gene, left out of TCRdb, was set here by checking the DNA against germline. V lost 2 bases and J lost 4; bases outside the gene matches: 15. This CDR3 is 19 amino acids long. Germline loops: CDR1 GEAIGNYY, CDR2 EKD. This chain's CDR3 is CACDRGRTGGYGANDKLIF. The CDR3 nucleotides read TGTGCCTGTGACAGAGGGCGTACTGGGGGATACGGTGCGAACGATAAACTCATCTTT.

This clone was recorded a few times. TCRdb attributes to this sequence the protein of a much larger clone, which differs from the DNA translation at residue 6; a read error is likely, and the protein displayed is translated from the DNA. The chain recombines TRDV2 with TRDJ1; D uncertain. TCRdb does not report a J gene; here it was assigned by matching the DNA to germline references. The CDR3 spans 13 residues. The V gene's germline CDR1 is GEAIGNYY and CDR2 EKD. Between the trimmed V and J ends, which lost 3 bases and 3 bases, there was a span of 10 bases. The CDR3 DNA reads as TGTGCCTGTGACCCCCCCGCATCCGATAAACTCATCTTT. This encodes CACDPPASDKLIF.

Comment on this clone: A read error likely explains this, since a far larger clone differs by one base. This sample also contains other DNA sequences that code for the same CDR3. The chain joins TRDV1 to TRDJ1; 8 bases are shared with TRDD2. Here the J gene was assigned by germline matching of the DNA, as TCRdb has none. The CDR3 spans 22 residues. Germline V CDR1 and CDR2: TSWWSYY, QGS. The CDR3 reads CALGDNRSLFLRLGSYTDKLIF. DNA for the CDR3: TGTGCTCTTGGGGATAATCGCTCCCTCTTCCTACGACTTGGTTCCTACACCGACAAACTCATCTTT.

This clone was counted between two and nine times. Given a far larger clone just one base away, this is likely a sequencing read error. This sample includes further DNA sequences coding for the same CDR3. This chain joins TRDV1 and TRDJ1; D is possibly TRDD2 (6 bases). The J gene is absent in TCRdb and was assigned here via DNA matching to germline. V was clipped by 9 bases and J by 0 bases, with 29 bases between them. Germline CDR1 TSWWSYY, CDR2 QGS. This CDR3 is 19 amino acids long. The CDR3 DNA is TGTGCTCTCGGATCTTCCTTCCCCGGTCATCCCGCCCACACCGATAAACTCATCTTT. Translated: CALGSSFPGHPAHTDKLIF.

About this clone: For this DNA, TCRdb reports the protein of a much larger clone, which diverges at residue 13, most likely from a read error; the protein presented here is translated directly from the DNA. The chain links TRAV14/DV4 to TRDJ1, with 10 nucleotides matching TRDD3. In the absence of a J gene in TCRdb, the DNA was matched to germline to assign it here. Trimming cost V 9 bases and J 3 bases; bases outside gene matches: 19. CDR1 TSDPSYG and CDR2 QGSYDQQN come from the germline V gene (reference sequence). The CDR3 totals 18 residues. This chain's CDR3 is CAIIHLRFGGIRADKLIF. The CDR3 DNA reads TGTGCAATCATACACCTACGTTTTGGGGGGATACGTGCCGATAAACTCATCTTT.

In this sample, this clone turned up a few times. The protein that TCRdb holds for this DNA derives from a much larger clone and differs from the translated DNA at residue 16, which likely indicates a read error; the protein shown here is translated from the DNA. V and J are TRDV1 and TRDJ1; 8 bases fit TRDD3. No J gene was available from TCRdb, and it was assigned here by a germline match of the DNA. The CDR3 has 20 residues. Per germline, CDR1 TSWWSYY and CDR2 QGS. CDR3 amino acids: CALGELNPNYWGWRTGKLIF. The CDR3 DNA reads as TGTGCTCTTGGGGAACTAAATCCCAACTACTGGGGGTGGAGAACCGGTAAACTCATCTTT.

As to this clone: TCRdb assigns this DNA the protein of a much larger clone, which departs from its translation at residue 4; this likely reflects a read error, and the protein shown comes from translating the DNA. This chain joins TRDV1 and TRDJ1; TRDD3 matches at 8 bases. Since TCRdb gives no J gene, matching the DNA to germline was used here to assign it. V gave up 8 bases and J gave up 4 bases; unmatched junction bases: 18. The germline V gene has CDR1 TSWWSYY and CDR2 QGS. The CDR3 covers 17 residues. In DNA, the CDR3 is TGTGCTCTTAGGACCGCTTCCTTCTGGGGGAGACACGATAAACTCATCTTT. It encodes CALRTASFWGRHDKLIF.

A few counts support this clone. The TCRdb record carries a much larger clone's protein, which differs from this DNA's translation at residue 7; a read error is the likely cause, and the protein listed here is the DNA translation. The rearrangement joins TRDV2 to TRDJ1; 10 nucleotides agree with TRDD3. Germline trimming cut 0 bases from V and 2 bases from J; bases unmatched to any gene: 11. CDR1 is GEAIGNYY and CDR2 is EKD in the germline V gene. The CDR3 length is 18 residues. The CDR3 region is CACDTVVKGDTSTDKLIF. The CDR3, as DNA: TGTGCCTGTGACACCGTAGTGAAGGGGGATACGTCGACCGATAAACTCATCTTT.

About this clone itself: The protein that TCRdb holds for this DNA derives from a much larger clone and differs from the translated DNA at residue 6, which likely indicates a read error; the protein shown here is translated from the DNA. The rearrangement joins TRDV2 to TRDJ1; the match to TRDD3 covers 10 bases. The CDR3 has 16 amino acids. The germline gives CDR1 GEAIGNYY, CDR2 EKD. V dropped 1 base and J dropped 0; count of bases not matched to a gene: 4. The CDR3 reads CACDTRGDTDTDKLIF. The DNA of the CDR3 is TGTGCCTGTGACACGAGGGGGGATACGGACACCGATAAACTCATCTTT.

This clone has a handful of counts. A far larger clone lies a single base away; this is likely a read error. Other nucleotide sequences from this sample produce the same CDR3. The V gene is TRDV2, the J gene TRDJ2, with D unresolved. Since TCRdb gives no J gene, matching the DNA to germline was used here to assign it. This CDR3 comprises 16 residues. V was trimmed by 0 bases and J by 5 bases, leaving 15 bases between them. In germline, CDR1 is GEAIGNYY, CDR2 EKD. The CDR3 region has the DNA TGTGCCTGTGACACCGTATATGGGAGAGGAACAGCACAACTCTTCTTT. Its protein product is CACDTVYGRGTAQLFF.

The sample holds many counts of this clone. The rearrangement links TRDV1 to TRDJ1; 7 bases are a match to TRDD3. TCRdb is silent on the J gene; assignment here came from matching the DNA to germline. V was pared by 3 bases and J by 0 bases, with 22 bases of the junction left unmatched. The CDR3 covers 21 residues. Per the germline V gene, CDR1 is TSWWSYY and CDR2 is QGS. Written as DNA, the CDR3 is TGTGCTCTTGGGGACCAAAGACCCCTACAGGTGGGGGACCCGTACACCGATAAACTCATCTTT. As protein: CALGDQRPLQVGDPYTDKLIF.

In this sample, this clone turned up a few times. TCRdb lists the protein of a much larger clone for this DNA, which differs at residue 5, so this is likely a read error; the protein given here is translated from the DNA itself. The chain joins TRDV1 to TRDJ1, with TRDD3 identical over 11 bases. Matching the DNA to germline supplied the J gene, which TCRdb does not give. From germline, CDR1 is TSWWSYY and CDR2 QGS. The V segment lost 3 bases and the J segment 2 bases; nucleotides outside the gene matches: 17. The CDR3 totals 20 residues. This CDR3 reads CALGDFPLDWGIRGTDKLIF. CDR3 coding DNA: TGTGCTCTTGGGGACTTCCCCTTAGACTGGGGGATAAGGGGAACCGATAAACTCATCTTT.

On this clone itself: Given a far larger clone just one base away, this is likely a sequencing read error. This sample also contains other DNA sequences that code for the same CDR3. In DNA, the CDR3 is TGTGCTCTCCTACCGTCCTACGGGGGGTACGGGTACACCGATAAACTCATCTTT. Its protein is CALLPSYGGYGYTDKLIF. This chain connects TRDV1 to TRDJ1; D is perhaps TRDD2 (6 bases). Assignment of the J gene here rests on matching the DNA to germline, because TCRdb gives none. Germline lookup yields CDR1 TSWWSYY and CDR2 QGS. The CDR3 is made up of 18 amino acids. Trimming removed 9 bases from V and 0 bases from J, with 26 bases in between.

To note about this clone: The protein TCRdb lists belongs to a much larger clone and differs from this DNA's translation at residue 14, which points to a read error; the protein shown is made from the DNA. V and J are TRDV1 and TRDJ2; TRDD3 agrees at 11 bases. Here the J gene was assigned by germline matching of the DNA, as TCRdb has none. The J segment lost 6 bases and the V segment lost 3 bases, leaving 15 bases of the junction unmatched. This CDR3 comprises 19 residues. CDR1 TSWWSYY and CDR2 QGS come from the germline V gene. CDR3 protein: CALGDYSFWGIPTSAQLFF. The CDR3 DNA is TGTGCTCTTGGGGATTATTCCTTCTGGGGGATACCAACTTCAGCACAACTCTTCTTT.

Regarding this clone: The protein in TCRdb stems from a much larger clone and differs at residue 8 from this DNA's translation, likely a read error; here the protein is translated from the DNA. The chain has TRDV2 and TRDJ1; D uncertain. V was trimmed by 1 base and J by 0 bases, leaving 20 bases between them. Germline V gives CDR1 GEAIGNYY, CDR2 EKD. The CDR3 consists of 18 residues. DNA of the CDR3: TGTGCCTGTGACACGGTTACTGTGGGACAGACATACACCGATAAACTCATCTTT. Residues: CACDTVTVGQTYTDKLIF.

Regarding this clone: The protein in TCRdb stems from a much larger clone and differs at residue 5 from this DNA's translation, likely a read error; here the protein is translated from the DNA. The V call is TRDV1, the J call TRDJ1; TRDD3 matches 11 bases. The J gene was missing in TCRdb and was found by matching the end of the DNA to germline. Germline lookup yields CDR1 TSWWSYY and CDR2 QGS. This CDR3 spans 23 amino acids. J lost 0 bases, V lost 4 bases, and 25 bases had no gene match. The CDR3 region has the DNA TGTGCTCTTGGGGGACTAGAATCTCTAGCCCTAATTTGGGGGATACGCTACACCGATAAACTCATCTTT. This translates into CALGGLESLALIWGIRYTDKLIF.

There are a few counts of this clone. A far larger clone lies a single base away; this is likely a read error. Other DNA sequences in this sample translate to the same CDR3. The V gene call is TRDV2, and the J gene call is absent. The CDR3 is made up of 17 amino acids. The germline CDR1 and CDR2 sequences are GEAIGNYY and EKD. The CDR3 coding sequence is TGTGCCTGTGACAATTCCTTGTCTTACCCCGAGGGTGGTGAACTTATCTTT. Translated: CACDNSLSYPEGGELIF.

Details on this clone: Given a far larger clone just one base away, this is likely a sequencing read error. The sample contains more than one DNA sequence encoding this CDR3. The V gene is given as TRDV1, and no J gene call is available; TRDD3 is taken as the D call from the table, unchecked against the DNA. Looked up from germline, CDR1 is TSWWSYY and CDR2 is QGS. The CDR3 is made up of 18 amino acids. The chain's CDR3 is CALGERFLAPGIPAKLIF. In DNA, the CDR3 is TGTGCTCTTGGGGAACGGTTCCTAGCCCCTGGAATCCCAGCGAAACTCATCTTC.

This clone was seen only a few times. The mismatch at residue 8 between this DNA's translation and the TCRdb protein of a much larger clone likely reflects a read error; the protein shown is translated from the DNA. J is TRDJ1 and V is TRDV2, with 9 positions matching TRDD3. The CDR3 spans 16 residues. The J segment lost 1 base and the V segment lost 6 bases, leaving 11 bases of the junction unmatched. From germline, CDR1 is GEAIGNYY and CDR2 EKD. The CDR3 reads CACWGITLEGTDKLIF. The CDR3 DNA is TGTGCCTGTTGGGGGATAACCCTGGAAGGCACCGATAAACTCATCTTT.

Regarding this clone: A far larger clone is only one base removed, so a read error is likely. Other nucleotide sequences from this sample produce the same CDR3. The CDR3, as DNA: TGTGCTCTCGGGGAACTGGGTCCTCCCCTCTGGGGGATTACCGATAAACTCATCTTT. Its translation is CALGELGPPLWGITDKLIF. The rearrangement links TRDV1 to TRDJ1; the match to TRDD3 covers 9 bases. TCRdb offers no J gene call, so here the DNA was matched to germline to obtain one. The CDR3 sequence is 19 residues long. Germline V gives CDR1 TSWWSYY, CDR2 QGS.

This clone was detected many times. TCRdb records a much larger clone's protein for this DNA, with a difference at residue 7 that likely arises from a read error; the protein given is the translation of the DNA. This chain joins TRDV3 and TRDJ1, with 8 bases aligning to TRDD3. The V and J ends lost 1 base and 5 bases, in that order; junction bases with no gene match: 18. CDR1 is TVYSNPD, CDR2 GDNSRS, per germline (reference sequence). The CDR3 extends over 17 amino acids. This chain's CDR3 is CAFIPRRWGSEEDKLIF. The CDR3 DNA is TGTGCCTTTATACCCCGACGCTGGGGGAGCGAAGAGGATAAACTCATCTTT.

With regard to this clone: Given a far larger clone just one base away, this is likely a sequencing read error. Other DNA sequences within the sample encode an identical CDR3. The rearrangement uses TRDV2 and TRDJ1; TRDD3 matches at 8 bases. The J gene, missing from TCRdb, was assigned here through DNA to germline matching. Germline V gene lookup returns CDR1 GEAIGNYY and CDR2 EKD. The J segment lost 1 base and the V segment lost 0 bases, leaving 18 bases of the junction unmatched. The CDR3 contains 20 residues. CDR3 DNA sequence: TGTGCCTGTGACACCGTTTATCCGGGGGATATCGTACAGGGCACCGATAAACTCATCTTT. Protein sequence: CACDTVYPGDIVQGTDKLIF.